This T cell receptor (beta chain) is drawn from a study of cytomegalovirus exposure and HLA in healthy donors. Libraries were prepared by immunoSEQ multiplex PCR; TCRdb keeps only in-frame clonotypes and omits some of them. The data hold 150,000 or so clones, with less than 90% observed a single time. CDR3 length: 15 residues. V lost 3 bases and J 1 base, leaving 13 bases between the germline ends. Germline V gene lookup returns CDR1 SGHRS and CDR2 YFSETQ. The sequence was obtained from a man between 18 and 29 years old in good health and CMV-seropositive. The chain joins TRBV5-1 to TRBJ2-5; a weak D match, TRBD1 (6 bases). The sequencing sample was made of PBMCs. The CDR3 protein is CASSWSGESQETQYF. The CDR3 coding sequence is TGCGCCAGCAGCTGGTCAGGGGAGAGCCAAGAGACCCAGTACTTC.